The 20 T cell receptor beta chains presented below share a single source sample, sequenced in a study of T cell changes during pregnancy in multiple sclerosis. The method was immunoSEQ multiplex PCR; TCRdb's version includes in-frame clones alone and lacks a portion of them. The repertoire has fewer than 100,000 clones, roughly 91% of them found once; the top ten carry approximately 2.4%. The specimen was peripheral blood, collected after pregnancy. The receptor source for this set is a female donor in good health, enrolled as a control in a pregnancy study.

The V and J genes are TRBV28 and TRBJ2-7, with TRBD2 matching 8 bases. This CDR3 is built from 13 residues. The J segment lost 3 bases and the V segment lost 4 bases, leaving 2 bases of the junction unmatched. Germline loops: CDR1 MDHEN, CDR2 SYDVKM. The CDR3 sequence: CASSSGLVYEQYF. CDR3 coding DNA: TGTGCCAGCAGTTCGGGACTAGTCTACGAGCAGTACTTC.

The J gene is TRBJ1-2, the V gene TRBV28, with a tentative D call TRBD1 (6 bases). The germline V gene encodes CDR1 MDHEN and CDR2 SYDVKM. CDR3 length: 13 residues. Trimming cost V 7 bases and J 3 bases, with 12 bases left between them. CDR3 region: CASNRDTYYGYTF. The CDR3 nucleotides read TGTGCCAGCAACCGGGACACCTACTATGGCTACACCTTC.

This rearrangement joins TRBV5-1 to TRBJ1-5; no clear D. CDR1 is SGHRS, CDR2 YFSETQ, per germline. Trimming removed 0 bases at V and 2 bases at J, with 6 bases between. This CDR3 is 14 amino acids long. The CDR3, as DNA: TGCGCCAGCAGCTTGGGCGGGGGCAATCAGCCCCAGCATTTT. Translated, it gives CASSLGGGNQPQHF.

This chain links TRBV13 with TRBJ1-1; weak D call: TRBD1 (6 bases). The germline gives CDR1 PRHDT, CDR2 FYEKMQ (reference sequence). The CDR3 is 13 amino acids. Trimming pared 3 bases from V and 5 bases from J, leaving 10 bases between. The CDR3 spells CASSLGGGTEAFF. The DNA for the CDR3 is TGTGCCAGCAGCTTGGGAGGGGGGACTGAAGCTTTCTTT.

The genes are TRBV6-5 and TRBJ2-2, with TRBD2 as a possible D gene (6 bases). The V and J ends lost 0 bases and 5 bases respectively, with 13 bases between them. This CDR3 spans 16 amino acids. Germline V gene lookup returns CDR1 MNHEY and CDR2 SVGAGI. CDR3 coding DNA: TGTGCCAGCAGTTACTCTCGGCTAGCGCGGACCGGGGAGCTGTTTTTT. It encodes CASSYSRLARTGELFF.

The V gene is TRBV28, the J gene TRBJ2-4, with D uncertain. From germline, CDR1 is MDHEN and CDR2 SYDVKM. Trimming removed 2 bases from V and 0 bases from J, with 14 bases in between. The CDR3 has 17 residues. CDR3: CASSLVTTELAKNIQYF. The DNA of the CDR3 is TGTGCCAGCAGTTTAGTTACTACGGAACTAGCCAAAAACATTCAGTACTTC.

The V gene is TRBV5-5, the J gene TRBJ2-1, with 8 nucleotides matching TRBD1. The germline gives CDR1 SGHKS, CDR2 YYEKEE (reference sequence). CDR3 length: 16 residues. The trim removed 4 bases at V and 0 bases at J, leaving 6 bases unmatched. CDR3 sequence: CASSQRTGSSYNEQFF. The DNA of the CDR3 is TGTGCCAGCAGCCAACGGACAGGGAGCTCCTACAATGAGCAGTTCTTC.

This clone came up a few times. J is TRBJ1-1 and V is TRBV29-1; TRBD1 is a possible D gene (5 bases). The CDR3 totals 14 residues. V was trimmed by 5 bases and J by 1 base, leaving 14 bases between them. Per germline, CDR1 SQVTM and CDR2 ANQGSEA. CDR3 coding DNA: TGCAGCGTTAAAGCAGGGAGGGGGAACACTGAAGCTTTCTTT. Its protein is CSVKAGRGNTEAFF.

The rearrangement links TRBV29-1 to TRBJ1-2, with 11 bases lining up with TRBD1. Per germline, CDR1 SQVTM and CDR2 ANQGSEA. The CDR3 covers 13 residues. V shed 4 bases, J shed 8 bases, and the junction held 6 bases outside the gene matches. The CDR3 reads CSVGTGGAEGYTF. CDR3 bases: TGCAGCGTTGGGACAGGGGGCGCGGAGGGCTACACCTTC.

The V call is TRBV29-1, the J call TRBJ2-7; a possible D gene is TRBD2 (7 bases). The germline CDR1 and CDR2 sequences are SQVTM and ANQGSEA. This CDR3 comprises 12 residues. V gave up 5 bases and J gave up 5 bases, with 13 bases separating them. The CDR3, as DNA: TGCAGCGTTAGAGGGGGGGGGAACGAGCAGTACTTC. It codes for CSVRGGGNEQYF.

This clone appeared a single time. V usage is TRBV28 and J usage is TRBJ1-5; 8 bases match TRBD1. The CDR3 is made up of 15 amino acids. Per the germline V gene, CDR1 is MDHEN and CDR2 is SYDVKM. V was clipped by 6 bases and J by 3 bases; unmatched bases: 7. The CDR3 is CASRPRTGNNQPQHF. The DNA for the CDR3 is TGTGCCAGCAGACCACGGACAGGGAACAATCAGCCCCAGCATTTT.

The rearrangement joins TRBV7-2 to TRBJ2-7; TRBD1 matches 8 bases. V lost 5 bases, J lost 2 bases, and 8 bases stayed unmatched. Looked up from germline, CDR1 is SGHTA and CDR2 is FQGNSA. This CDR3 comprises 15 residues. The CDR3 sequence: CASSLGQGYAYEQYF. CDR3 nucleotides: TGTGCCAGCAGCCTAGGACAGGGTTACGCCTACGAGCAGTACTTC.

The gene calls are TRBV7-9 and TRBJ1-3; D unresolved. From germline, CDR1 is SEHNR and CDR2 FQNEAQ (reference sequence). Trimming removed 1 base from V and 0 bases from J, with 7 bases in between. The CDR3 contains 15 residues. The DNA of the CDR3 is TGTGCCAGCAGCTTAGTGAGAAGCTCTGGAAACACCATATATTTT. Amino acids: CASSLVRSSGNTIYF.

CDR3 coding DNA: TGTGCCAGCAGCTCGACCAGGGGGGACACTGAAGCTTTCTTT. Residues: CASSSTRGDTEAFF. This chain connects TRBV5-4 to TRBJ1-1; 7 nucleotides line up with TRBD1. Germline CDR1 is SGHNT and CDR2 is YYREEE (reference sequence). The J segment lost 3 bases and the V segment lost 3 bases, leaving 5 bases of the junction unmatched. The CDR3 has 14 residues.

J is TRBJ1-3 and V is TRBV6-5, with D uncertain. V lost 0 bases, J lost 2 bases, and 11 bases lay in between. The CDR3 is 16 amino acids. CDR1 MNHEY and CDR2 SVGAGI come from the germline V gene. This CDR3 reads CASSYSASSAGNTIYF. The CDR3 nucleotides are TGTGCCAGCAGTTACTCAGCCTCGTCGGCTGGAAACACCATATATTTT.

The chain couples TRBV28 to TRBJ2-7; maybe TRBD1 (6 bases). Germline CDR1 reads MDHEN; CDR2 reads SYDVKM. The CDR3 length is 15 residues. The V and J ends lost 11 bases and 2 bases respectively, with 22 bases between them. The CDR3 DNA sequence: TGTGCCTCCAGCCAGGGACAAATCGGGACCTACGAGCAGTACTTC. Its translation: CASSQGQIGTYEQYF.

The chain is built from TRBV18 and TRBJ2-3, with unresolved D. Trimming shortened V by 2 bases and J by 10 bases, and 16 bases separated the two germline ends. The CDR3 length is 14 residues. CDR1 is KGHSH and CDR2 is LQKENI in the germline V gene. Here the CDR3 reads CASSPFSESVAQYF. The DNA for the CDR3 is TGTGCCAGCTCACCATTCAGCGAGAGCGTGGCGCAGTATTTT.

The CDR3 sequence is CASPAAGAQETQYF. The CDR3 DNA sequence: TGTGCCAGCCCCGCCGCAGGGGCTCAAGAGACCCAGTACTTC. The chain carries TRBV7-9 and TRBJ2-5, with a possible D match to TRBD1 (6 bases). Trimming pared 8 bases from V and 2 bases from J, leaving 15 bases between. The germline CDR1 and CDR2 sequences are SEHNR and FQNEAQ (reference sequence). The CDR3 totals 14 residues.

The gene calls are TRBV5-4 and TRBJ2-2; the match to TRBD2 covers 8 bases. Germline V gene lookup returns CDR1 SGHNT and CDR2 YYREEE (reference sequence). V trimming: 4 bases; J trimming: 10 bases; junction bases outside the gene matches: 9. The CDR3 loop spans 14 amino acids. CDR3 in amino acids: CASSLSGAREELFF. CDR3 nucleotide sequence: TGTGCCAGCAGCCTTAGCGGGGCGCGCGAGGAGCTGTTTTTT.

This chain connects TRBV12-5 to TRBJ1-1, with 8 bases identical to TRBD1. CDR3 length: 19 amino acids. V lost 2 bases, J lost 0 bases, and 14 bases stayed unmatched. Germline V gene data show CDR1 as LGHNT and CDR2 as FRNRAP. CDR3 amino acids: CASGLPIAGTGLMNTEAFF. The CDR3 nucleotides read TGTGCTAGTGGTTTGCCTATAGCCGGGACAGGACTCATGAACACTGAAGCTTTCTTT.